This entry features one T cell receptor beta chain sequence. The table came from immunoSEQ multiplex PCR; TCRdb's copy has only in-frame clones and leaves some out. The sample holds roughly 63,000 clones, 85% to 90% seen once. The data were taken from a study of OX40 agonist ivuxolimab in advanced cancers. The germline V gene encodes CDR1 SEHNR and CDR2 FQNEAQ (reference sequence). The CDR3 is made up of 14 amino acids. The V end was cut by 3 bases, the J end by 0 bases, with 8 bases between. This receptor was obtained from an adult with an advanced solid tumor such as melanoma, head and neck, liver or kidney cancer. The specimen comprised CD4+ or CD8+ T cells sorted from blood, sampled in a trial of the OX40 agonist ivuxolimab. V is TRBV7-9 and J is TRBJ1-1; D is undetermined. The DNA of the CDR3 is TGTGCCAGCAGCTTTTTTGGGTTGAACACTGAAGCTTTCTTT. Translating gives CASSFFGLNTEAFF.